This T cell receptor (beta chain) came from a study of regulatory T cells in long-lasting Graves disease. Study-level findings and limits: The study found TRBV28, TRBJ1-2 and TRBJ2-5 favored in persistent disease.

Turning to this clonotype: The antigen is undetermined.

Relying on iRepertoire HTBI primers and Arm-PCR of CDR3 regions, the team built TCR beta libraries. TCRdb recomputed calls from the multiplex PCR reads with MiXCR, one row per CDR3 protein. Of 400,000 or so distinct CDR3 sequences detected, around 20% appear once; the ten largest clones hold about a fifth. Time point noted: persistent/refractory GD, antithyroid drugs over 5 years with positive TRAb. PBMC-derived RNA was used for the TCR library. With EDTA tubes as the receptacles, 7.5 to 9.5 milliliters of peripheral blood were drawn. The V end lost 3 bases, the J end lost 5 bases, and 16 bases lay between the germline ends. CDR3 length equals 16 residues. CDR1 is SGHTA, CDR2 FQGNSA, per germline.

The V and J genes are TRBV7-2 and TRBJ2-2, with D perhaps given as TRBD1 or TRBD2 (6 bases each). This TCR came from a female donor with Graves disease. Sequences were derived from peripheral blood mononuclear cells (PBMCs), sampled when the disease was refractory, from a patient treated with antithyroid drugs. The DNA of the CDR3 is TGTGCCAGCAGCTTGATAGGGGGGTTTTTGACCGGGGAGCTGTTTTTT. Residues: CASSLIGGFLTGELFF.